What follows are 22 T cell receptor beta chains derived from one specimen sequenced in a study of blood T cell repertoires in COVID-19. Produced via immunoSEQ multiplex PCR; TCRdb's table is partial and in-frame only. The data show under 450,000 clones, approximately 90% seen once. The material sequenced was PBMCs or T cells enriched from blood (not recorded which). The receptors originated from a woman between 40 and 55 years old who had been exposed to COVID-19.

The chain joins TRBV3-1 (or the pseudogene TRBV3-2) to TRBJ2-1; 11 bases fit TRBD2. The junction had 5 bases not matched to a gene; V was cut back by 8 bases and J by 5 bases. Germline V CDR1 and CDR2: LGHDT, YNNKEL (reference sequence). This CDR3 has 14 residues. The CDR3 protein is CASHLAGGHNEQFF. The CDR3 DNA follows: TGTGCCAGCCATCTAGCGGGGGGACACAATGAGCAGTTCTTC.

DNA of the CDR3: TGTGCCAGCACCCTCTCGCCCAGCGTCGACAATGAGCAGTTCTTC. This gives the protein CASTLSPSVDNEQFF. The chain links TRBV9 to TRBJ2-1; no definite D call. CDR1 is SGDLS, CDR2 YYNGEE, per germline. The CDR3 is 15 amino acids. Trimming left V 6 bases short and J 5 bases short, with 18 bases between.

This sequence joins TRBV27 and TRBJ2-7, with D tentatively TRBD1 (6 bases). Germline V gene lookup returns CDR1 MNHEY and CDR2 SMNVEV (reference sequence). The V and J ends lost 3 bases and 2 bases respectively, with 14 bases between them. The CDR3 extends over 15 amino acids. CDR3 protein: CASSFLRDTTYEQYF. As DNA, the CDR3 is TGTGCCAGCAGTTTCCTCCGGGACACCACCTACGAGCAGTACTTC.

As concerns this clone: Within the sample, other DNA sequences also encode this same CDR3. The V call is TRBV5-1, the J call TRBJ1-2; the D is unclear. CDR3 length: 13 amino acids. Per germline, CDR1 SGHRS and CDR2 YFSETQ. Between the trimmed V and J ends, which lost 0 bases and 5 bases, there was a span of 8 bases. CDR3 nucleotides: TGCGCCAGCAGCTTGGTGACGGGGTATGGCTACACCTTC. It translates to CASSLVTGYGYTF.

This sequence joins TRBV30 and TRBJ1-4; 9 positions agree with TRBD1. Germline V lookup: CDR1 GTSNPN, CDR2 SVGIG (reference sequence). The junction had 6 bases not matched to a gene; V was cut back by 2 bases and J by 5 bases. The CDR3 consists of 15 residues. The CDR3 region has the DNA TGTGCCTGGAGTTTTCCGACAGGGGGAAATGAAAAACTGTTTTTT. Protein: CAWSFPTGGNEKLFF.

The chain recombines TRBV15 with TRBJ2-3; TRBD2 might be the D (5 bases). Trimming stripped 4 bases from V and 2 bases from J, with 13 bases between. The CDR3 covers 15 residues. Germline V gene lookup returns CDR1 LNHNV and CDR2 YYDKDF (reference sequence). CDR3 loop: CATSKTADSTDTQYF. CDR3 sequence (DNA): TGTGCCACCAGCAAAACAGCGGATTCCACAGATACGCAGTATTTT.

The chain employs TRBV7-2 and TRBJ2-7; the match to TRBD2 covers 14 bases. The CDR3 has 16 residues. V was pared by 5 bases and J by 3 bases, with 6 bases of the junction left unmatched. CDR1 SGHTA and CDR2 FQGNSA come from the germline V gene. DNA of the CDR3: TGTGCCAGCAGCCCCTGGACTAGCGGGAGGTTCTACGAGCAGTACTTC. Translation gives CASSPWTSGRFYEQYF.

This sequence joins TRBV6-5 and TRBJ1-1, with D maybe TRBD1 (5 bases). The germline gives CDR1 MNHEY, CDR2 SVGAGI. Trimming shortened V by 6 bases and J by 4 bases, and 18 bases separated the two germline ends. This CDR3 contains 15 residues. Here the CDR3 DNA reads TGTGCCAGCAGCATACTGGGGGGGGAGACCACTGAAGCTTTCTTT. Encoded protein: CASSILGGETTEAFF.

This clone was recorded only once. The chain joins TRBV7-2 to TRBJ2-2; the D gene is possibly TRBD2 (5 bases). Trimming cost V 7 bases and J 6 bases, with 15 bases left between them. This CDR3 spans 14 amino acids. Germline values: CDR1 SGHTA, CDR2 FQGNSA. The CDR3 DNA sequence: TGTGCCAGCACCCGGGGTATCGGGTCCGGGGAGCTGTTTTTT. This encodes CASTRGIGSGELFF.

The chain links TRBV19 to TRBJ1-5; 10 nucleotides agree with TRBD1. With 9 bases clipped from V and 0 bases from J, the junction kept 8 bases outside the gene matches. Looked up from germline, CDR1 is LNHDA and CDR2 is SQIVND (reference sequence). This CDR3 comprises 16 residues. The CDR3 DNA sequence: TGTGCCAGCCGGGACAGGGGCGCCTATAGCAATCAGCCCCAGCATTTT. It yields the protein CASRDRGAYSNQPQHF. Based on the CDR3 plus reference TRBV19 and TRBJ1-5, the full variable domain is DGGITQSPKYLFRKEGQNVTLSCEQNLNHDAMYWYRQDPGQGLRLIYYSQIVNDFQKGDIAEGYSVSREKKESFPLTVTSAQKNPTAFYLCASRDRGAYSNQPQHFGDGTRLSIL.

About this clone itself: The same CDR3 is also encoded by other DNA sequences in this sample. V usage is TRBV7-9 and J usage is TRBJ2-3; weak D call: TRBD1 (5 bases). From germline, CDR1 is SEHNR and CDR2 FQNEAQ (reference sequence). V lost 5 bases and J 5 bases, leaving 8 bases between the germline ends. The CDR3 spans 12 residues. The CDR3 region has the DNA TGTGCCAGCAGCCCTAGGGGAGATACGCAGTATTTT. Translated, it gives CASSPRGDTQYF.

J is TRBJ2-7 and V is TRBV6-1; D is undetermined. V lost 3 bases to trimming and J lost 3 bases, with 15 bases between them. Germline CDR1 is MNHNS and CDR2 is SASEGT. The CDR3 is 15 residues long. CDR3 sequence reads: CASSDPGRMVYEQYF. CDR3 in DNA: TGTGCCAGCAGTGACCCGGGTCGGATGGTCTACGAGCAGTACTTC.

The chain employs TRBV2 and TRBJ2-1, with D possibly TRBD2 on 5 matching bases. Germline-derived CDR1 and CDR2 are SNHLY and FYNNEI. V gave up 8 bases and J gave up 0 bases, with 8 bases separating them. CDR3 size: 13 residues. The CDR3 loop is CASGRDSYNEQFF. CDR3 bases: TGTGCCAGCGGACGGGACTCCTACAATGAGCAGTTCTTC.

The chain recombines TRBV10-1 with TRBJ2-1; perhaps TRBD1 as D (5 bases). CDR3 length equals 14 residues. Between the trimmed V and J ends, which lost 6 bases and 4 bases, there was a span of 13 bases. The germline V gene has CDR1 WNHNN and CDR2 SYGVQD (reference sequence). CDR3 loop: CASSRKDKYNEQFF. CDR3 in DNA: TGCGCCAGCAGCAGAAAGGACAAATACAATGAGCAGTTCTTC.

This chain connects TRBV9 to TRBJ1-4; TRBD1 matches at 8 bases. Germline V gives CDR1 SGDLS, CDR2 YYNGEE. The CDR3 length is 14 residues. V trimming: 6 bases; J trimming: 7 bases; junction bases outside the gene matches: 8. CDR3 sequence (DNA): TGTGCCAGCAACCCACAGGGGGGTTTTGAAAAACTGTTTTTT. It encodes CASNPQGGFEKLFF. The full variable domain, with the rest looked up from reference TRBV9 and TRBJ1-4, is DSGVTQTPKHLITATGQRVTLRCSPRSGDLSVYWYQQSLDQGLQFLIQYYNGEERAKGNILERFSAQQFPDLHSELNLSSLELGDSALYFCASNPQGGFEKLFFGSGTQLSVL.

This clone was seen just once. The chain couples TRBV11-2 to TRBJ1-1; the D gene is possibly TRBD1 (6 bases). Trimming shortened V by 8 bases and J by 3 bases, and 19 bases separated the two germline ends. The CDR3 contains 15 residues. Germline V lookup: CDR1 SGHAT, CDR2 FQNNGV. The CDR3 region is CASGLPRGRDTEAFF. The CDR3 DNA follows: TGTGCCAGCGGACTCCCCAGGGGAAGAGACACTGAAGCTTTCTTT.

The chain recombines TRBV10-3 with TRBJ1-4; unclear D gene. Trimming took 5 bases from V and 0 from J, leaving 10 bases between them. The CDR3 contains 15 residues. Per the germline V gene, CDR1 is ENHRY and CDR2 is SYGVKD. The CDR3 DNA follows: TGTGCCATCAGTAAAGGGAGCACAACTAATGAAAAACTGTTTTTT. Its translation: CAISKGSTTNEKLFF.

This clone was counted a few times. The DNA for the CDR3 is TGTGCCTGGAGTGTAACAAGCGTTCAGAACACTGAAGCTTTCTTT. This encodes CAWSVTSVQNTEAFF. The chain combines TRBV30 with TRBJ1-1; D uncertain. The V gene lost 0 bases and the J gene lost 1 base, with 12 bases spanning the gap. The CDR3 spans 15 residues. The germline V gene has CDR1 GTSNPN and CDR2 SVGIG (reference sequence).

The chain carries TRBV10-1 and TRBJ2-7; 9 nucleotides align to TRBD1. The CDR3 loop spans 19 amino acids. V dropped 8 bases and J dropped 5; count of bases not matched to a gene: 25. The germline CDR1 and CDR2 sequences are WNHNN and SYGVQD (reference sequence). The CDR3 DNA reads TGCGCCAGCTCTCCGGGGGGATCGAACCGGGACAGGGATGAACACGAGCAGTACTTC. This codes for CASSPGGSNRDRDEHEQYF.

The CDR3 coding sequence is TGTGCCAGCAGCCAACTGACAGGGGCGGGCACCGGGGAGCTGTTTTTT. Amino acids: CASSQLTGAGTGELFF. The V gene is TRBV14, the J gene TRBJ2-2; 8 bases align to TRBD1. The CDR3 runs 16 residues. V trimming: 2 bases; J trimming: 4 bases; junction bases outside the gene matches: 6. Germline-derived CDR1 and CDR2 are SGHDN and FVKESK.

This chain links TRBV18 with TRBJ2-2; TRBD2 matches 8 bases. Trimming removed 0 bases from V and 2 bases from J; junction bases left unmatched: 5. There are 17 residues in the CDR3. Germline loops: CDR1 KGHSH, CDR2 LQKENI. The CDR3 sequence is CASSPPTSGPNTGELFF. In DNA, the CDR3 is TGTGCCAGCTCACCACCTACTAGCGGACCAAACACCGGGGAGCTGTTTTTT.

Worth noting for this clone: At one end the junction does not follow the germline gene, possibly because of a read error. This chain connects TRBV30 to TRBJ1-1; D not resolved. Germline V gene sequence: CDR1 GTSNPN, CDR2 SVGIG (reference sequence). The CDR3 consists of 13 residues. DNA for the CDR3: TGTGCCTGGAGCCCCCGAAAGTCCACTGGAGCTTTCTTT. This sequence encodes CAWSPRKSTGAFF.